Detailed here is one T cell receptor (beta chain). Its target is not known. This record comes from a study of molecular identifiers for immune sequencing clone quantification. About the study: Naive CD8 cell RNA, from 20,000 or 100,000 cells, was split five ways in replicates, with four sequenced.

Sorted cells numbering roughly 18,000 to 1,100,000, with 10%, 30% or 50% RNA, yielded the naive CD8 libraries. Libraries of bulk TCR were made by previously described methods (with listed TCR primers). TCRdb called the PCR reads again in MiXCR, with one record for every CDR3 protein. Of 85,000 to 95,000 distinct CDR3 sequences in the sample, around 19% were seen once. Study observations and caveats: In naive cells, under 1% of molecules belonged to clones above 20 RNA copies, against over 98% in effector cells.

This CDR3 is 17 amino acids long. The V segment lost 9 bases and the J segment 2 bases; nucleotides outside the gene matches: 14. Germline V CDR1 and CDR2: SGHTA, FQGNSA. The chain combines TRBV7-2 with TRBJ2-3; 10 bases map to TRBD1. Sequenced material: naive CD8+ T cells from blood, with Jurkat cell RNA spiked in. As to subset: FACS-sorted CD8+CD4-CCR7+CD45RA+ naive T cells. The source of this sequence is a human donor in good health. Some libraries in this study had Jurkat cell RNA spiked in. CDR3: CARRPGTGERATDTQYF. The CDR3 DNA reads TGTGCCAGAAGACCTGGGACAGGGGAAAGGGCCACAGATACGCAGTATTTT.